These 21 T cell receptor beta chains were all obtained from the same sample, sequenced in a study of blood T cell repertoires in COVID-19. Repertoires were generated with immunoSEQ multiplex PCR, while TCRdb's copy carries only in-frame clones and drops some. Of some 200,000 clones in the sample, 86% were seen once. Sequencing was done on a sample of peripheral blood. These receptors all stem from a woman between 65 and 79 years old with acute or convalescent COVID-19.

The chain combines TRBV5-1 with TRBJ2-3, with 10 positions matching TRBD2. V lost 3 bases, J lost 3 bases, and 7 bases stayed unmatched. Germline values: CDR1 SGHRS, CDR2 YFSETQ. The CDR3 totals 16 residues. The CDR3 loop is CASSYSSGRATDTQYF. The CDR3 nucleotides read TGCGCCAGCAGCTACAGCAGCGGGAGGGCAACAGATACGCAGTATTTT.

CDR3 amino acids: CASNLRAGITNQPQHF. The CDR3 DNA reads as TGTGCCAGTAACCTCAGAGCGGGCATTACCAATCAGCCCCAGCATTTT. The chain couples TRBV19 to TRBJ1-5; D is ambiguous. Germline V lookup: CDR1 LNHDA, CDR2 SQIVND (reference sequence). The CDR3 is 16 amino acids. V shed 7 bases and J shed 3 bases, with 19 bases lying between them.

This clone was detected once. The J gene is TRBJ1-6, the V gene TRBV7-2; 11 nucleotides match TRBD1. The CDR3 is 16 residues long. V dropped 4 bases and J dropped 6; count of bases not matched to a gene: 5. Per germline, CDR1 SGHTA and CDR2 FQGNSA. CDR3 in amino acids: CASSWTGTGGNSPLHF. In DNA form, the CDR3 reads TGTGCCAGCAGCTGGACAGGGACAGGGGGTAATTCACCCCTCCACTTT.

The rearrangement joins TRBV4-3 to TRBJ2-2, with unresolved D. The CDR3 length is 14 residues. The germline V and J ends were trimmed by 3 bases and 2 bases, with 7 bases remaining between them. Germline assignment: CDR1 LGHNA and CDR2 YSLEER. CDR3 DNA sequence: TGCGCCAGCAGCCAGATGCGAAACACCGGGGAGCTGTTTTTT. It is translated as CASSQMRNTGELFF.

The chain links TRBV4-2 to TRBJ2-1; 10 nucleotides line up with TRBD2. CDR1 is LGHNA and CDR2 is YNFKEQ in the germline V gene. The CDR3 covers 15 residues. V dropped 2 bases and J dropped 7; count of bases not matched to a gene: 5. CDR3 region: CASSQRLAGANEQFF. The CDR3 bases are TGTGCCAGCAGCCAACGACTAGCGGGTGCAAATGAGCAGTTCTTC.

V gene TRBV19 combines with J gene TRBJ2-7, with 8 bases that match TRBD1. The CDR3 loop spans 16 amino acids. Germline loops: CDR1 LNHDA, CDR2 SQIVND (reference sequence). Losses at the gene ends were 5 bases for V and 4 bases for J; bases not matched to a gene: 13. In DNA form, the CDR3 reads TGTGCCAGTAGTCCCTGGGGTCAGGGGGCGCCTTACGAGCAGTACTTC. As protein: CASSPWGQGAPYEQYF.

The rearrangement joins TRBV6-5 to TRBJ2-1; 8 bases are a match to TRBD2. V gave up 7 bases and J gave up 9 bases; unmatched junction bases: 11. Germline CDR1 reads MNHEY; CDR2 reads SVGAGI. The CDR3 consists of 14 residues. The CDR3 DNA reads TGTGCCAGCACACGGGCGCTGGCGGGAGGTGAGCAGTTCTTC. Residues: CASTRALAGGEQFF.

V usage is TRBV28 and J usage is TRBJ1-1; no definite D call. The CDR3 is made up of 13 amino acids. Germline V gene sequence: CDR1 MDHEN, CDR2 SYDVKM. Trimming stripped 5 bases from V and 2 bases from J, with 9 bases between. The CDR3 is CASSPPFNTEAFF. The CDR3 DNA sequence: TGTGCCAGCAGTCCCCCTTTCAACACTGAAGCTTTCTTT.

V is TRBV20-1 and J is TRBJ1-5; D is ambiguous. Trimming cost V 3 bases and J 6 bases, with 15 bases left between them. This CDR3 contains 14 residues. Germline V gene lookup returns CDR1 DFQATT and CDR2 SNEGSKA (reference sequence). The CDR3 nucleotides are TGCAGTGCTAGTTTCTCGTCGAGGTCTCAGCCCCAGCATTTT. Encoded protein: CSASFSSRSQPQHF.

V gene TRBV6-2 or TRBV6-3 combines with J gene TRBJ2-7, with 7 bases that match TRBD1. Trimming at V came to 2 bases and at J to 3 bases, leaving 4 bases not matched to a gene. The CDR3 is 14 residues long. Per germline, CDR1 MNHEY and CDR2 SVGEGT. CDR3 sequence: CASSYLGQNYEQYF. CDR3 bases: TGTGCCAGCAGTTACCTGGGACAGAACTACGAGCAGTACTTC.

CDR3 DNA sequence: TGTGCCAGCAGTGAGGGGCAGGGGAGTAATTACTATTCACCCCTCCACTTT. It translates to CASSEGQGSNYYSPLHF. V gene TRBV6-1 combines with J gene TRBJ1-6; D is perhaps TRBD1 (6 bases). The CDR3 length is 17 residues. Trimming shortened V by 3 bases and J by 8 bases, and 20 bases separated the two germline ends. The germline gives CDR1 MNHNS, CDR2 SASEGT.

The table lists this clone with a few counts. The chain employs TRBV12-5 and TRBJ2-2; possibly TRBD2 for D (6 bases). CDR1 is LGHNT and CDR2 is FRNRAP in the germline V gene. This CDR3 is 15 amino acids long. Trimming pared 8 bases from V and 7 bases from J, leaving 20 bases between. As DNA, the CDR3 is TGTGCTAGTACCGCAAAACGGGCGGGGAACGGGGAGCTGTTTTTT. Encoded protein: CASTAKRAGNGELFF. Full variable domain (remainder filled in from reference TRBV12-5 and TRBJ2-2): DARVTQTPRHKVTEMGQEVTMRCQPILGHNTVFWYRQTMMQGLELLAYFRNRAPLDDSGMPKDRFSAEMPDATLATLKIQPSEPRDSAVYFCASTAKRAGNGELFFGEGSRLTVL.

The rearrangement uses TRBV7-9 and TRBJ1-5; TRBD1 might be the D (6 bases). Germline V CDR1 and CDR2: SEHNR, FQNEAQ (reference sequence). The germline V and J ends were trimmed by 3 bases and 7 bases, with 16 bases remaining between them. The CDR3 runs 15 residues. The CDR3 loop is CASSLEGPTGQPQHF. As DNA, the CDR3 is TGTGCCAGCAGCTTGGAAGGTCCCACAGGGCAGCCCCAGCATTTT.

This clone was observed a handful of times. The chain carries TRBV11-2 and TRBJ1-5; 7 bases map to TRBD1. CDR1 and CDR2 from the germline V gene are SGHAT and FQNNGV. The CDR3 covers 15 residues. The J segment lost 4 bases and the V segment lost 5 bases, leaving 8 bases of the junction unmatched. In DNA form, the CDR3 reads TGTGCCAGCAGCCGCGACAGGGTCGGAAATCAGCCCCAGCATTTT. This codes for CASSRDRVGNQPQHF.

This clone was recorded once. The chain links TRBV15 to TRBJ2-3; tentatively, D is TRBD1 (6 bases). The V and J ends lost 2 bases and 8 bases respectively, with 14 bases between them. Germline-derived CDR1 and CDR2 are LNHNV and YYDKDF (reference sequence). The CDR3 spans 14 residues. CDR3 protein: CATSRSWGRSTQYF. Written as DNA, the CDR3 is TGTGCCACCAGCAGATCATGGGGGCGAAGTACGCAGTATTTT. Using reference TRBV15 and TRBJ2-3 for the parts outside the CDR3, the full variable domain is DAMVIQNPRYQVTQFGKPVTLSCSQTLNHNVMYWYQQKSSQAPKLLFHYYDKDFNNEADTPDNFQSRRPNTSFCFLDIRSPGLGDTAMYLCATSRSWGRSTQYFGPGTRLTVL.

The rearrangement uses TRBV3-1 (or the pseudogene TRBV3-2) and TRBJ2-7; 7 nucleotides match TRBD2. CDR3 size: 14 residues. The junction had 3 bases not matched to a gene; V was cut back by 1 base and J by 3 bases. Germline loops: CDR1 LGHDT, CDR2 YNNKEL (reference sequence). Here the CDR3 DNA reads TGTGCCAGCAGCCAAGGGCTAGCGGTCTACGAGCAGTACTTC. It yields the protein CASSQGLAVYEQYF.

This chain links TRBV7-8 with TRBJ1-3; D unresolved. The V and J ends lost 5 bases and 4 bases respectively, with 9 bases between them. From germline, CDR1 is SGHVS and CDR2 FQNEAQ. This CDR3 has 13 amino acids. CDR3 sequence: CASSLGQGNTIYF. In nucleotides, the CDR3 is TGTGCCAGCAGCCTGGGCCAGGGAAACACCATATATTTT. The whole variable domain, remainder taken from reference TRBV7-8 and TRBJ1-3, is GAGVSQSPRYKVAKRGQDVALRCDPISGHVSLFWYQQALGQGPEFLTYFQNEAQLDKSGLPSDRFFAERPEGSVSTLKIQRTQQEDSAVYLCASSLGQGNTIYFGEGSWLTVV.

The chain recombines TRBV5-5 with TRBJ1-2; D ambiguous. V was trimmed by 0 bases and J by 14 bases, leaving 14 bases between them. This CDR3 is 12 amino acids long. Germline assignment: CDR1 SGHKS and CDR2 YYEKEE (reference sequence). CDR3 amino acids: CASSLGASRGTF. CDR3 nucleotides: TGTGCCAGCAGCTTGGGAGCTTCCAGAGGGACCTTC.

The rearrangement joins TRBV28 to TRBJ1-1; 8 nucleotides match TRBD1. J lost 12 bases, V lost 2 bases, and 8 bases had no gene match. This CDR3 comprises 13 residues. Germline V CDR1 and CDR2: MDHEN, SYDVKM. CDR3 in amino acids: CASSLTGQGGSFF. The CDR3, as DNA: TGTGCCAGCAGTTTAACTGGACAGGGCGGGTCTTTCTTT.

The V and J genes are TRBV19 and TRBJ2-1, with 9 bases identical to TRBD2. Losses at the gene ends were 5 bases for V and 1 base for J; bases not matched to a gene: 6. This CDR3 contains 16 residues. Per germline, CDR1 LNHDA and CDR2 SQIVND (reference sequence). The CDR3 region has the DNA TGTGCCAGTAGTCCCCGCGGGAGGGGATCCTACAATGAGCAGTTCTTC. As protein: CASSPRGRGSYNEQFF.

This chain links TRBV7-8 with TRBJ2-7; a possible D gene is TRBD2 (6 bases). V lost 5 bases to trimming and J lost 2 bases, with 13 bases between them. From germline, CDR1 is SGHVS and CDR2 FQNEAQ. This CDR3 is 14 amino acids long. CDR3 coding DNA: TGTGCCAGCAGCAGGAGGGGCGGAACCTACGAGCAGTACTTC. It translates to CASSRRGGTYEQYF. Full variable domain (missing parts from reference TRBV7-8 and TRBJ2-7): GAGVSQSPRYKVAKRGQDVALRCDPISGHVSLFWYQQALGQGPEFLTYFQNEAQLDKSGLPSDRFFAERPEGSVSTLKIQRTQQEDSAVYLCASSRRGGTYEQYFGPGTRLTVT.